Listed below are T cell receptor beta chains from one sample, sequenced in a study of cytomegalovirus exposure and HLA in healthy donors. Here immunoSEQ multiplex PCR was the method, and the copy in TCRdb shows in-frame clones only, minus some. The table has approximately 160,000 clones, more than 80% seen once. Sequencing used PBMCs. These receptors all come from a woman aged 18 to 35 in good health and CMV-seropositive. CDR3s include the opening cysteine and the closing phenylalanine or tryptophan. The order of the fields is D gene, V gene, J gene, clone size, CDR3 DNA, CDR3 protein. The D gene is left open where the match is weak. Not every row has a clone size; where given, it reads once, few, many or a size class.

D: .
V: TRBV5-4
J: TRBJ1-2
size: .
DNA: TGTGCCAGCAGCTTGAAGGCTATGCGAGGTGGCTACACCTTC
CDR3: CASSLKAMRGGYTF

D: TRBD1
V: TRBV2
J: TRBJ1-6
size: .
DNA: TGTGCCAGCAGTGAACTACAGGGGAAAGGTTCACCCCTCCACTTT
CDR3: CASSELQGKGSPLHF

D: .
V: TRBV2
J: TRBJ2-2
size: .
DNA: TGTGCCAGCAGTGATTCTGGCGGGAAGTACACCGGGGAGCTGTTTTTT
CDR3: CASSDSGGKYTGELFF

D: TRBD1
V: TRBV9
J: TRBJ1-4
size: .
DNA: TGTGCCAGCAGCTCAGACAGGGGGCAAAGAGAAAAACTGTTTTTT
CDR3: CASSSDRGQREKLFF

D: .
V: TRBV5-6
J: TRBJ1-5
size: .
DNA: TGTGCCAGCAGCCTCTGGGGCGGACAGTTAGGGAATCAGCCCCAGCATTTT
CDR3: CASSLWGGQLGNQPQHF

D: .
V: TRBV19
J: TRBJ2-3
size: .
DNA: TGTGCCAGTAGTATGGGGAGGACGTCAGATACGCAGTATTTT
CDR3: CASSMGRTSDTQYF

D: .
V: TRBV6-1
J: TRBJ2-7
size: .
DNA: TGTGCCAGCAGTGGCGACAATTTCTACGAGCAGTACTTC
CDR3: CASSGDNFYEQYF

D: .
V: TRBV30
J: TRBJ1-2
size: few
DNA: TGTGCCTGGAACCTCGACGGGGAATATGGCTACACCTTC
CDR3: CAWNLDGEYGYTF

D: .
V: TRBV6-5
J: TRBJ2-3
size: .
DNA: TGTGCCAGCAGATACCTAGAAGCGACAGATACGCAGTATTTT
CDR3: CASRYLEATDTQYF

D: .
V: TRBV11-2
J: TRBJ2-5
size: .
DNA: TGTGCCAGCAGCCCGACCCAGAGACAGATTCAAGAGACCCAGTACTTC
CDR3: CASSPTQRQIQETQYF

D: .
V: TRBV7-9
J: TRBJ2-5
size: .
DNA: TGTGCCAGCAGCTTATCGTTACAGGGTTCGAAGGCGGACCAGTACTTC
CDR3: CASSLSLQGSKADQYF

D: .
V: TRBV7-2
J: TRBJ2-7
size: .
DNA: TGTGCCAGCAGCTCACACCCCTACGAGCAGTACTTC
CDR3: CASSSHPYEQYF

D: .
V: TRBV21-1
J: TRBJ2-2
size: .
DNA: TGTGCCAGCAGCGACAGGGAATGGGACACCGGGGAGCTGTTTTTT
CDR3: CASSDREWDTGELFF

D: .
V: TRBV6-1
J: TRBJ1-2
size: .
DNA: TGTGCCAGCAGGAAGGGGCTACTCGGCTACACCTTC
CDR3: CASRKGLLGYTF

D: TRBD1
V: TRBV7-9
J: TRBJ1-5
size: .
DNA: TGTGCCGTCTCAGCCGACAGGGATGGGTATAGCAATCAGCCCCAGCATTTT
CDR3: CAVSADRDGYSNQPQHF

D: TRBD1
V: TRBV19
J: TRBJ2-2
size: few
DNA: TGTGCCAGTATCCCCGGGACAGGGGCCGGGGAGCTGTTTTTT
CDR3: CASIPGTGAGELFF

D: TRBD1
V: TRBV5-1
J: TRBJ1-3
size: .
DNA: TGCGCCAGCAGCTACGAGACAGGGACCGGAAACACCATATATTTT
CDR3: CASSYETGTGNTIYF

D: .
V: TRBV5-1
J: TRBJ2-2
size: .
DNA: TGCGCCAGCAGCCTACAGGGAACCGGGGAGCTGTTTTTT
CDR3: CASSLQGTGELFF

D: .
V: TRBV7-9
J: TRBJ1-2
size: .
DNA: TGTGCCAGCAGCTTAGTTATCCGGGGGGCGCCCGGTACAGGCTACACCTTC
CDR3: CASSLVIRGAPGTGYTF

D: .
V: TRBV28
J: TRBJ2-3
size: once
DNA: TGTGCCAGCAGTTTTGGCGGCAGCACAGATACGCAGTATTTT
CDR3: CASSFGGSTDTQYF

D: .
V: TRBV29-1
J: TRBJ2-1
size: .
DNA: TGCAGCGTCCCCAGGGGCCCGGCCCCCAATGAGCAGTTCTTC
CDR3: CSVPRGPAPNEQFF

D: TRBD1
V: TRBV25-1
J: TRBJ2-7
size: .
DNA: TGTGCCAGCAGTGATGGGGGACAGAACCTTTACGAGCAGTACTTC
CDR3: CASSDGGQNLYEQYF

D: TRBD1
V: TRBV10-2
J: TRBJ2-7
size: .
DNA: TGCGCCAGTTCGGGACAGGGGATTGGCGAGCAGTACTTC
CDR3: CASSGQGIGEQYF

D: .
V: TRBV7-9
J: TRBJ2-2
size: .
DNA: TGTGCCAGCAGCTGGGGGACACAACCTACGAACACCGGGGAGCTGTTTTTT
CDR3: CASSWGTQPTNTGELFF

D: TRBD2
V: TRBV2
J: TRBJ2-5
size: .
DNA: TGTGCCAGCAGTCTACGGCCCGCGGCTAGCGGGGGGGCAGAGGAGACCCAGTACTTC
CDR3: CASSLRPAASGGAEETQYF

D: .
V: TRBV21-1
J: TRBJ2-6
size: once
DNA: TGTGCCAGCGGCCCATTATGTGGCCTGACTTTC
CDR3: CASGPLCGLTF

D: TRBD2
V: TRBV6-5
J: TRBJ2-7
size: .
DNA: TGTGCCAGCAGTTACTCCGTCAGCGGGAGCTCCTACGAGCAGTACTTC
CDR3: CASSYSVSGSSYEQYF

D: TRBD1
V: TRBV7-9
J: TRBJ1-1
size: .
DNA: TGTGCCAGCAGCCAATTAACCGGGACAGGGGGCTTAGAGGGCACTGAAGCTTTCTTT
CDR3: CASSQLTGTGGLEGTEAFF

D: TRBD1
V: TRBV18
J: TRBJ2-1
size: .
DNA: TGTGCCAGCTCACCCAGGGACAGATCCTACAATGAGCAGTTCTTC
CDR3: CASSPRDRSYNEQFF

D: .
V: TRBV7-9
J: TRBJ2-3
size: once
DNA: TGTGCCAGCAGCTTAGAAGACAGGAGCACAGATACGCAGTATTTT
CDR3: CASSLEDRSTDTQYF

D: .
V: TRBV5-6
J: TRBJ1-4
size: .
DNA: TGTGCCAGCAGCTTGCTCGGCAGCGGAAAACTGTTTTTT
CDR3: CASSLLGSGKLFF

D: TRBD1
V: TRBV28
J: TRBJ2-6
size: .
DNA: TGTGCCAGCAGAAGGGGGCAAATAGGGGCCAACGTCCTGACTTTC
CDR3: CASRRGQIGANVLTF

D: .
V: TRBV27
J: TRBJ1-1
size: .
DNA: TGTGCCAGCAGTCCGAGGAGGGCGGGCACTGAAGCTTTCTTT
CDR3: CASSPRRAGTEAFF

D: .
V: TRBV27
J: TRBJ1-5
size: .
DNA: TGTGCCAGCAGTTTATGGGGCTTCAATCAGCCCCAGCATTTT
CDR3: CASSLWGFNQPQHF

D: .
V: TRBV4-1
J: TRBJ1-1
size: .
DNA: TGCGCCAGCAGCAAATGGACCCGATCGGGGTCGAACACTGAAGCTTTCTTT
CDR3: CASSKWTRSGSNTEAFF

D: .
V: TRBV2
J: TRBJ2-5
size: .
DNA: TGTGCCAGCAGTAGGGGGGGGGCCCAAGAGACCCAGTACTTC
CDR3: CASSRGGAQETQYF

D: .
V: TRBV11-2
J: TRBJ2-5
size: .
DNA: TGTGCCAGCAGCTTAGGGGCCCCCGGGGGACAGACCGACTGGGAGACCCAGTACTTC
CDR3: CASSLGAPGGQTDWETQYF

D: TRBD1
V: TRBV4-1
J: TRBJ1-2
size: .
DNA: TGCGCCAGCAGCCAAGAATGGACAGGGGACTATGGCTACACCTTC
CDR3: CASSQEWTGDYGYTF

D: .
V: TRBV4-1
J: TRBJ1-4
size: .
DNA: TGCGCCAGCAGCCGGGATGGAACAGGGTCTAATGAAAAACTGTTTTTT
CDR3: CASSRDGTGSNEKLFF

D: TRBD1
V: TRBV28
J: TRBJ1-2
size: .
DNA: TGTGCCAGCAGAAGACAGGGCGAACCCTATGGCTACACCTTC
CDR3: CASRRQGEPYGYTF

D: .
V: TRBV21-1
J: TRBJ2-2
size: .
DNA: TGTGCCAGCAGCAACTACTCGGCCGGCCGGGGCGGGGAGCTGTTTTTT
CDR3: CASSNYSAGRGGELFF

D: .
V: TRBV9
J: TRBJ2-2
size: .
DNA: TGTGCCAGCAGCGTATCTGAGGGAGTCGCCGGGGAGCTGTTTTTT
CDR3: CASSVSEGVAGELFF

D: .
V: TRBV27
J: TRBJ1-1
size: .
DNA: TGTGCCAGCAGTTTAACTGGGCTCCCGAACACTGAAGCTTTCTTT
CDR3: CASSLTGLPNTEAFF

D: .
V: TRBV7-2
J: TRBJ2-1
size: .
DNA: TGTGCCAGCAGCTTAGTGGGAGAATGGGACAATGAGCAGTTCTTC
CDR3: CASSLVGEWDNEQFF

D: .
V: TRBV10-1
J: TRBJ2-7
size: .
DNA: TGCGCCAGCAGTGAGTCGGGTATTTTCGGGGACTGGGTTTACGAGCAGTACTTC
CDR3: CASSESGIFGDWVYEQYF

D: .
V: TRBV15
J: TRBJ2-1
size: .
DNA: TGTGCCACCAATCCCGGGGGCTACAATGAGCAGTTCTTC
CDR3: CATNPGGYNEQFF

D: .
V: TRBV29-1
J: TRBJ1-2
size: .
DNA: TGCAGCGCCACAAGAATGACAGTTAACTATGGCTACACCTTC
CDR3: CSATRMTVNYGYTF

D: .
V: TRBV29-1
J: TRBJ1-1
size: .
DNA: TGCAGCGTTACCGGGACACCGAACACTGAAGCTTTCTTT
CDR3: CSVTGTPNTEAFF

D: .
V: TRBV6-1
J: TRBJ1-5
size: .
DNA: TGTGCCAGCAGGGTCGGAACAGATCAGCCCCAGCATTTT
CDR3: CASRVGTDQPQHF

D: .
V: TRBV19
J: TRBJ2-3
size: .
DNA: TGTGCCAGTAGTATAGATTTCGCGGCAGATACGCAGTATTTT
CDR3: CASSIDFAADTQYF

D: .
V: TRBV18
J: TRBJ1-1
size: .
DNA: TGTGCCAGCTCACCTGACATCTACACTGAAGCTTTCTTT
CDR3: CASSPDIYTEAFF